Shown below are 3 T cell receptor beta chains from a single sample sequenced in a study of blood T cell repertoires in COVID-19 (dated by TCRdb to the early 2020s). The library was obtained by the immunoSEQ multiplex PCR assay. Not all clones reach the TCRdb copy of this immuneACCESS table, which keeps in-frame sequences only. Checked studies attribute under half of the gap to unresolved V genes and leave the rest unexplained. The sample records under 85,000 clones, 65% to 90% of which are singletons. The ten largest account for less than 3% of the sample. Sequenced: peripheral blood. These receptors were obtained from a man of 80 years or more with acute or convalescent COVID-19.

J is TRBJ1-2 and V is TRBV5-1; D gene uncertain. Germline V gives CDR1 SGHRS, CDR2 YFSETQ. This CDR3 is built from 13 residues. The V end lost 5 bases, the J end lost 2 bases, and 10 bases lay between the germline ends. The CDR3 loop is CASRPQANYGYTF. In DNA, the CDR3 is TGCGCCAGCAGGCCCCAGGCAAACTATGGCTACACCTTC.

This clone was counted only a few times. This chain connects TRBV5-1 to TRBJ1-1; 7 positions match TRBD1. CDR3 length: 13 residues. CDR1 and CDR2 (germline): SGHRS, YFSETQ. V lost 3 bases to trimming and J lost 10 bases; unmatched junction nucleotides: 9. The CDR3 DNA reads TGCGCCAGCAGCTCGGACAGGATGGAATTAGCTTTCTTT. It codes for CASSSDRMELAFF.

The chain joins TRBV24-1 to TRBJ2-1, with 8 nucleotides matching TRBD2. The ends lost 1 base at V and 8 bases at J; junction bases unmatched: 6. CDR1 and CDR2 from the germline V gene are KGHDR and SFDVKD. The CDR3 is 15 amino acids. This chain's CDR3 is CATSDFTGGSDEQFF. The CDR3 DNA is TGTGCCACCAGTGATTTCACGGGAGGGTCGGATGAGCAGTTCTTC.